Following are 14 T cell receptor beta chains from one sample sequenced in a study of beta chain features in type 1 diabetes. Findings and caveats of the study: There was a moderate but significant shortening of TCRB CDR3s in all four CD4+ subsets of Type 1 diabetes patients.

Expressed TCRB transcripts got sequenced, as all isolated RNA was reverse transcribed. The protocol was immunoSEQ multiplex PCR, while the TCRdb copy is restricted to in-frame clones and leaves out a portion. The sample carries more than 250,000 clones, roughly 13% recorded once. These receptors are not linked to any known antigen. Input material: naive CD4+ T cells from blood. The receptors originated from a man younger than 45 with type 1 diabetes.

This clone has only a few counts. J is TRBJ2-7 and V is TRBV7-3; TRBD1 matches at 8 bases. Trimming cost V 4 bases and J 5 bases; bases outside gene matches: 4. The CDR3 is made up of 13 amino acids. Germline CDR1 is SGHTA and CDR2 is FQGTGA. The CDR3 DNA reads TGTGCCAGCAGCTCCCAGACAGGGGACGAGCAGTACTTC. It encodes CASSSQTGDEQYF.

This rearrangement joins TRBV14 to TRBJ2-3; the D gene is possibly TRBD2 (6 bases). Trimming pared 1 base from V and 5 bases from J, leaving 10 bases between. Germline assignment: CDR1 SGHDN and CDR2 FVKESK. This CDR3 is 14 amino acids long. The CDR3 protein is CASSQVTGVDTQYF. Written as DNA, the CDR3 is TGTGCCAGCAGCCAAGTTACGGGAGTAGATACGCAGTATTTT.

The chain uses TRBV7-7 and TRBJ2-5; 7 bases are shared with TRBD1. This CDR3 is 15 amino acids long. Germline V gene lookup returns CDR1 SSHAT and CDR2 FNYEAQ (reference sequence). V was clipped by 1 base and J by 3 bases; unmatched bases: 5. The CDR3 DNA is TGTGCCAGCAGCTTAGGGCAGGGGGTGGAAGAGACCCAGTACTTC. It translates to CASSLGQGVEETQYF.

This clone turned up a few times. This rearrangement joins TRBV2 to TRBJ1-5; 9 bases agree with TRBD1. Looked up from germline, CDR1 is SNHLY and CDR2 is FYNNEI. V lost 9 bases to trimming and J lost 5 bases; unmatched junction nucleotides: 5. The CDR3 spans 13 residues. The CDR3 here is CASHRGQHQPQHF. The CDR3 DNA follows: TGTGCCAGTCACAGGGGGCAGCATCAGCCCCAGCATTTT. The full variable domain, its missing parts supplied by reference TRBV2 and TRBJ1-5, is EPEVTQTPSHQVTQMGQEVILRCVPISNHLYFYWYRQILGQKVEFLVSFYNNEISEKSEIFDDQFSVERPDGSNFTLKIRSTKLEDSAMYFCASHRGQHQPQHFGDGTRLSIL.

The V gene is TRBV5-1, the J gene TRBJ2-3; 7 positions agree with TRBD1. The germline V gene encodes CDR1 SGHRS and CDR2 YFSETQ. The CDR3 covers 15 residues. V lost 7 bases, J lost 2 bases, and 10 bases stayed unmatched. Written as DNA, the CDR3 is TGCGCCAGCGACGACAGGGTAGGATCCACAGATACGCAGTATTTT. The encoded protein is CASDDRVGSTDTQYF.

This clone has only a few counts. The gene calls are TRBV5-1 and TRBJ2-5; TRBD2 matches 8 bases. The CDR3 is 14 amino acids. Trimming at V came to 4 bases and at J to 5 bases, leaving 7 bases not matched to a gene. Germline CDR1 and CDR2: SGHRS and YFSETQ. CDR3 amino acids: CASSGSGGEETQYF. CDR3 DNA sequence: TGCGCCAGCAGCGGATCGGGGGGGGAGGAGACCCAGTACTTC.

This clone appeared a few times. V is TRBV29-1 and J is TRBJ1-5; 9 nucleotides match TRBD1. This CDR3 is 14 amino acids long. The germline gives CDR1 SQVTM, CDR2 ANQGSEA. Trimming removed 4 bases from V and 3 bases from J; junction bases left unmatched: 4. The CDR3 DNA reads as TGCAGCGTTGCCGGGACAGGGATCAATCAGCCCCAGCATTTT. Protein sequence: CSVAGTGINQPQHF.

This rearrangement joins TRBV29-1 to TRBJ2-5; no reliable D call. Germline V CDR1 and CDR2: SQVTM, ANQGSEA. V was trimmed by 4 bases and J by 5 bases, leaving 5 bases between them. The CDR3 has 10 amino acids. The CDR3, as DNA: TGCAGCGTTGCGCGGGAGACCCAGTACTTC. Translating it yields CSVARETQYF.

This clone has just a few counts. This chain uses TRBV30 with TRBJ2-1; the D gene is possibly TRBD2 (6 bases). CDR3 size: 14 residues. Germline V lookup: CDR1 GTSNPN, CDR2 SVGIG (reference sequence). Trimming removed 0 bases from V and 3 bases from J, with 9 bases in between. CDR3 sequence (DNA): TGTGCCTGGAGTGTTGGGAGGAGCTACAATGAGCAGTTCTTC. Translating gives CAWSVGRSYNEQFF.

The J gene is TRBJ2-1, the V gene TRBV5-4, with 8 bases fitting TRBD1. CDR1 and CDR2 from the germline V gene are SGHNT and YYREEE (reference sequence). The CDR3 is 15 residues long. The J segment lost 4 bases and the V segment lost 5 bases, leaving 8 bases of the junction unmatched. In DNA form, the CDR3 reads TGTGCCAGCAGGACCGACAGGGGAGGATACAATGAGCAGTTCTTC. Its protein is CASRTDRGGYNEQFF.

This clone came up a few times. Other DNA sequences in the same sample also yield this CDR3. The chain carries TRBV15 and TRBJ2-7, with 8 bases matching TRBD1. The V and J ends lost 3 bases and 2 bases, in that order; junction bases with no gene match: 3. Germline CDR1 LNHNV, CDR2 YYDKDF (reference sequence). This CDR3 is built from 14 residues. As DNA, the CDR3 is TGTGCCACCAGCAGGTCGACAGGGGCCTACGAGCAGTACTTC. Protein: CATSRSTGAYEQYF.

The table lists this clone with a few counts. The chain has TRBV6-5 and TRBJ2-7; TRBD2 aligns across 10 bases. CDR3 size: 15 residues. Losses at the gene ends were 6 bases for V and 0 bases for J; bases not matched to a gene: 5. Germline V gives CDR1 MNHEY, CDR2 SVGAGI. The CDR3 sequence: CASRHGLAASYEQYF. In DNA, the CDR3 is TGTGCCAGCAGGCATGGACTAGCGGCCTCCTACGAGCAGTACTTC.

This clone was observed a handful of times. This chain links TRBV7-9 with TRBJ1-5; no firm D call. The CDR3 is made up of 15 amino acids. Trimming left V 2 bases short and J 1 base short, with 9 bases between. Germline V lookup: CDR1 SEHNR, CDR2 FQNEAQ (reference sequence). CDR3 DNA sequence: TGTGCCAGCAGCTTATCAGGATTCAGCAATCAGCCCCAGCATTTT. Amino acids: CASSLSGFSNQPQHF.

V is TRBV6-1 and J is TRBJ1-1; TRBD1 agrees at 8 bases. The CDR3 length is 14 residues. Unmatched junction bases numbered 7, after V lost 6 bases and J lost 4 bases. Per the germline V gene, CDR1 is MNHNS and CDR2 is SASEGT. In nucleotides, the CDR3 is TGTGCCAGCAGCTTCGACAGGGGAGCCACTGAAGCTTTCTTT. It yields the protein CASSFDRGATEAFF.